The 4 T cell receptor beta chains given below trace back to one sample, sequenced in a study of CD8+ T cells in alopecia areata. cDNA serving as the sequencing template came from extracted, reverse transcribed RNA. Data came from immunoSEQ multiplex PCR; TCRdb stores just in-frame clones and leaves some out. The table shows some 180,000 clones, with about 55% occurring only once. This sample's treatment: oral pan-JAK inhibitor, 5-10 mg twice daily. Source: CD8+ T cells sorted from blood, taken at week 24, from a patient treated with tofacitinib. Every receptor here comes from a human donor with alopecia areata.

This clone was counted only a few times. The chain recombines TRBV7-3 with TRBJ2-3; 10 nucleotides line up with TRBD2. The CDR3 is 15 amino acids. V lost 5 bases to trimming and J lost 5 bases; unmatched junction nucleotides: 7. Germline CDR1 is SGHTA and CDR2 is FQGTGA. As DNA, the CDR3 is TGTGCCAGCAGCGAGAGCGGGGGGGCCGGAGATACGCAGTATTTT. This codes for CASSESGGAGDTQYF. Drawing the rest from reference TRBV7-3 and TRBJ2-3, the complete variable domain is GAGVSQTPSNKVTEKGKYVELRCDPISGHTALYWYRQSLGQGPEFLIYFQGTGAADDSGLPNDRFFAVRPEGSVSTLKIQRTERGDSAVYLCASSESGGAGDTQYFGPGTRLTVL.

The V gene is TRBV10-3, the J gene TRBJ1-2; the D is unclear. This CDR3 comprises 13 residues. Trimming took off 0 bases at V and 6 bases at J, with 8 bases between the two ends. Germline loops: CDR1 ENHRY, CDR2 SYGVKD. The CDR3 coding sequence is TGTGCCATCAGTGAGTCCACCACAGATGGCTACACCTTC. Translation gives CAISESTTDGYTF.

The rearrangement uses TRBV4-3 and TRBJ1-2; 10 nucleotides align to TRBD1. CDR1 and CDR2 (germline): LGHNA, YSLEER. There are 17 residues in the CDR3. The V gene end was trimmed by 0 bases and the J gene end by 5 bases; junction bases not matched to a gene: 9. CDR3 bases: TGCGCCAGCAGCCAAGATTTAAGGACAGGGGGACCATATGGCTACACCTTC. This gives the protein CASSQDLRTGGPYGYTF.

This clone was detected a few times. V gene TRBV11-2 combines with J gene TRBJ2-3, with unresolved D. V was shortened by 2 bases and J by 4 bases, with 7 bases between the two germline ends. CDR1 is SGHAT and CDR2 is FQNNGV in the germline V gene. The CDR3 contains 13 residues. This CDR3 reads CASSLSTSDTQYF. Written as DNA, the CDR3 is TGTGCCAGCAGCTTATCGACGTCAGATACGCAGTATTTT.